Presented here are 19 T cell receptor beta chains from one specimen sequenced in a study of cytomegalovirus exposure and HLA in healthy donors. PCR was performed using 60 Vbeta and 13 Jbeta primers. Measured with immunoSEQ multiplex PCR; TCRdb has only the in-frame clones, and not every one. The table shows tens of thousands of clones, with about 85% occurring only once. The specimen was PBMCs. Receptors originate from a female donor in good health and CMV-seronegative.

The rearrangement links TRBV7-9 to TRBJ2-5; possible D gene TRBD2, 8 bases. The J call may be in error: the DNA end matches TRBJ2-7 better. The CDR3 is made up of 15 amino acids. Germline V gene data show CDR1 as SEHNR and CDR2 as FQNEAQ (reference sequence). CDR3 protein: CASSSPGRDSYEQYF. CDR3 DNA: TGTGCCAGCAGCTCACCCGGGAGGGACAGCTACGAGCAGTACTTC.

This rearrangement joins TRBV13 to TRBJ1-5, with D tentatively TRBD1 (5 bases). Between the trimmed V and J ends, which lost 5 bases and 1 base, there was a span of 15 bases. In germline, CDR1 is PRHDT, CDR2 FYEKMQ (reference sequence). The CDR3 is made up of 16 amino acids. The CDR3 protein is CASSPDTGYSNQPQHF. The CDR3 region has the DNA TGTGCCAGCAGCCCGGACACCGGATACAGCAATCAGCCCCAGCATTTT.

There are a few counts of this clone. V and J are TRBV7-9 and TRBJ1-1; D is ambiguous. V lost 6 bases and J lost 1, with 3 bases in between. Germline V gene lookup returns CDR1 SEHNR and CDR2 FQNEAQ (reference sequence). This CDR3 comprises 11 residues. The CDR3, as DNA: TGTGCCAGCAGGAGGAACACTGAAGCTTTCTTT. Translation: CASRRNTEAFF.

CDR3 protein: CASSLGEGLGNIQYF. CDR3 in DNA: TGTGCCAGCAGCCTAGGGGAGGGCTTGGGGAACATTCAGTACTTC. This sequence joins TRBV7-6 and TRBJ2-4; 7 nucleotides align to TRBD2. The CDR3 is 15 residues long. The trim removed 5 bases at V and 7 bases at J, leaving 11 bases unmatched. CDR1 and CDR2 from the germline V gene are SGHVS and FNYEAQ. Supplemented by reference TRBV7-6 and TRBJ2-4, the full variable domain reads GAGVSQSPRYKVTKRGQDVALRCDPISGHVSLYWYRQALGQGPEFLTYFNYEAQQDKSGLPNDRFSAERPEGSISTLTIQRTEQRDSAMYRCASSLGEGLGNIQYFGAGTRLSVL.

The CDR3 protein is CASSEGIAVSPLHF. In nucleotides, the CDR3 is TGTGCCAGCAGTGAAGGCATAGCGGTTTCACCCCTCCACTTT. The chain has TRBV2 and TRBJ1-6; D unresolved. The CDR3 contains 14 residues. Germline CDR1 and CDR2: SNHLY and FYNNEI. V lost 1 base and J 9 bases, leaving 10 bases between the germline ends.

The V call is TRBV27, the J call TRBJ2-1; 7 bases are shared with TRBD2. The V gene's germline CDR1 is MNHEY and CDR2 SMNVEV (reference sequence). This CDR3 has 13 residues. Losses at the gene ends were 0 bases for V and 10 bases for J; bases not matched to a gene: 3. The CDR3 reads CASSLSRLAEQFF. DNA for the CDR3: TGTGCCAGCAGTTTATCCCGACTAGCAGAGCAGTTCTTC.

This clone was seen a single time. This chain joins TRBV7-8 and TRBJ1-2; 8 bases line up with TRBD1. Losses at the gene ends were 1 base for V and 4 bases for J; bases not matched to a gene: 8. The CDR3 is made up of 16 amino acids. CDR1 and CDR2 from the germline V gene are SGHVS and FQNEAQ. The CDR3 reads CASSLEYSGGSYGYTF. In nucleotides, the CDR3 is TGTGCCAGCAGCTTAGAGTATTCAGGGGGCAGCTATGGCTACACCTTC.

CDR3 protein: CASSQGAGSGGYTF. As DNA, the CDR3 is TGCGCCAGCAGCCAAGGGGCCGGGAGCGGAGGCTACACCTTC. This rearrangement joins TRBV4-3 to TRBJ1-2; D unresolved. The germline V gene encodes CDR1 LGHNA and CDR2 YSLEER. The CDR3 covers 14 residues. V dropped 1 base and J dropped 8 bases, with 14 bases sitting between them.

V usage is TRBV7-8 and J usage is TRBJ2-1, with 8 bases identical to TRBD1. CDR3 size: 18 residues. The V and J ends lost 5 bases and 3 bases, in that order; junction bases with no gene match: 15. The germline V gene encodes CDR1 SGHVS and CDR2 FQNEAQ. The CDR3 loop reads CASSARPRQGLGYNEQFF. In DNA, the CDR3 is TGTGCCAGCAGCGCTAGGCCTCGACAGGGGCTGGGCTACAATGAGCAGTTCTTC.

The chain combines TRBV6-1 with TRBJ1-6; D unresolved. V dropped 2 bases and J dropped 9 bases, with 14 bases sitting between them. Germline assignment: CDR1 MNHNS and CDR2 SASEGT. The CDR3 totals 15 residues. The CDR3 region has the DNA TGTGCCAGCAGTGAATATCCCGCGGAAGGTTCACCCCTCCACTTT. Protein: CASSEYPAEGSPLHF.

The CDR3: CASSLQALTGANVLTF. The CDR3 nucleotides read TGTGCCAGCAGCTTACAGGCCTTAACTGGGGCCAACGTCCTGACTTTC. This chain links TRBV7-3 with TRBJ2-6; D gene unclear. Trimming cost V 2 bases and J 2 bases, with 10 bases left between them. From germline, CDR1 is SGHTA and CDR2 FQGTGA. The CDR3 totals 16 residues. The full variable domain, with the rest looked up from reference TRBV7-3 and TRBJ2-6, is GAGVSQTPSNKVTEKGKYVELRCDPISGHTALYWYRQSLGQGPEFLIYFQGTGAADDSGLPNDRFFAVRPEGSVSTLKIQRTERGDSAVYLCASSLQALTGANVLTFGAGSRLTVL.

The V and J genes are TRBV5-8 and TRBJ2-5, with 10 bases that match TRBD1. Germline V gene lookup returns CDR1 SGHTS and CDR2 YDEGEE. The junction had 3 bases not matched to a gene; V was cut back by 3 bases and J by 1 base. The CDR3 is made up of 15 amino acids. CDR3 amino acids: CASSSGTGVQETQYF. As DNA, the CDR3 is TGTGCCAGCAGCTCCGGGACAGGGGTCCAAGAGACCCAGTACTTC.

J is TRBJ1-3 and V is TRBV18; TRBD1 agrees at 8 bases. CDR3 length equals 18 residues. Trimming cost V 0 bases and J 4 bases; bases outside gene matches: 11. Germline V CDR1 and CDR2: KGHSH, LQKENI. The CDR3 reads CASSPPLAGGAFGNTIYF. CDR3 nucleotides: TGTGCCAGCTCACCACCTCTCGCAGGGGGCGCGTTCGGAAACACCATATATTTT.

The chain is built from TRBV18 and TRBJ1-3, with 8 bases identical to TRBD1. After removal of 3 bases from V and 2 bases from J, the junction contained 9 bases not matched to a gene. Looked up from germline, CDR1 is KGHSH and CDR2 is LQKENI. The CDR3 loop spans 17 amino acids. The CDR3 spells CASSPSRGRGPGNTIYF. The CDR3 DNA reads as TGTGCCAGCTCACCTAGTAGAGGCAGGGGGCCTGGAAACACCATATATTTT.

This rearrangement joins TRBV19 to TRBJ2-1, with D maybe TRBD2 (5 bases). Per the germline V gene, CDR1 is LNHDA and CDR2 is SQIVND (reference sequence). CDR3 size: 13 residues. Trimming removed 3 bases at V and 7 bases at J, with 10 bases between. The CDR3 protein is CASSMWTANEQFF. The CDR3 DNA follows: TGTGCCAGTAGTATGTGGACTGCTAATGAGCAGTTCTTC.

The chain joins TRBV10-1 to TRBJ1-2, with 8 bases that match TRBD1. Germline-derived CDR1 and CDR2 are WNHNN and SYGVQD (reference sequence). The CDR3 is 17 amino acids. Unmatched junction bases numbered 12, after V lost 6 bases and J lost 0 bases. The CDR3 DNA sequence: TGCGCCAGCAGCAAAAATGGACAGGGCGGAGCTAACTATGGCTACACCTTC. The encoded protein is CASSKNGQGGANYGYTF.

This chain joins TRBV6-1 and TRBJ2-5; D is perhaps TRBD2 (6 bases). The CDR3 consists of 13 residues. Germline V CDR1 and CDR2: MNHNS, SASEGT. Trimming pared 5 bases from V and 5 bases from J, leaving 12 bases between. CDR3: CASSLDYEETQYF. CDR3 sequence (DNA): TGTGCCAGCAGTCTGGACTATGAGGAGACCCAGTACTTC.

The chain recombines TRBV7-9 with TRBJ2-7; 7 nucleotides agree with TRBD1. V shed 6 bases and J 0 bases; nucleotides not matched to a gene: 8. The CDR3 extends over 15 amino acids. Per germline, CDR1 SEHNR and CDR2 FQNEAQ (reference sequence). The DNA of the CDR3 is TGTGCCAGCAGTTACCGACAGGGCAGCTCCTACGAGCAGTACTTC. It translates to CASSYRQGSSYEQYF.

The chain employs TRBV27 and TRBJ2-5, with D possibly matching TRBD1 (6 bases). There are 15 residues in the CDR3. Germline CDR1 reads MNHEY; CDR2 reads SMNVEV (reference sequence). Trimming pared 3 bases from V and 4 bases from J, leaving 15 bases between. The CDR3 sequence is CASSFSPGVAETQYF. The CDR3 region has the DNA TGTGCCAGCAGTTTCTCTCCAGGGGTAGCAGAGACCCAGTACTTC.